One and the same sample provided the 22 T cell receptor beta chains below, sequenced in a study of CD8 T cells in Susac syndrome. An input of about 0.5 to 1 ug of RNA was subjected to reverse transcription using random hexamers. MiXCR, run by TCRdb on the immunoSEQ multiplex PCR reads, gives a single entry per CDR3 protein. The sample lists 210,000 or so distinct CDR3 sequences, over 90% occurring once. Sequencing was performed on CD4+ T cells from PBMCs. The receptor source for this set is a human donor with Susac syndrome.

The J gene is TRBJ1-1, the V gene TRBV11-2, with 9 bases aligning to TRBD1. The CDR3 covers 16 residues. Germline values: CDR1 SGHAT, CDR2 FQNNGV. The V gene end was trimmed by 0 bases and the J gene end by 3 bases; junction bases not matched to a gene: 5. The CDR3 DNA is TGTGCCAGCAGCTTAGATCAACAGGGGGCGGACACTGAAGCTTTCTTT. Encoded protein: CASSLDQQGADTEAFF.

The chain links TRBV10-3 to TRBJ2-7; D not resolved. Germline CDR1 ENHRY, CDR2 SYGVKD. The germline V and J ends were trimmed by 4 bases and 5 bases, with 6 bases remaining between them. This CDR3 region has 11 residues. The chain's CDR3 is CAISGTHEQYF. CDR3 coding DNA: TGTGCCATCAGTGGAACCCACGAGCAGTACTTC.

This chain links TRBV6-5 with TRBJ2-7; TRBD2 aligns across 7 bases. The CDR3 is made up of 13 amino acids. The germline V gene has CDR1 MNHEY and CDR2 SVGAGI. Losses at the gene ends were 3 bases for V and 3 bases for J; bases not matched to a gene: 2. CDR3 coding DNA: TGTGCCAGCAGTTATGGGGGGGTCTACGAGCAGTACTTC. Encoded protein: CASSYGGVYEQYF.

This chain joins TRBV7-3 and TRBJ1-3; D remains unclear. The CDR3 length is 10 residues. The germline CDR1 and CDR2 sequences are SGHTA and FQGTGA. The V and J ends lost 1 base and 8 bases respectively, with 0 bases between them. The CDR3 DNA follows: TGTGCCAGCAGCTTAAACACCATATATTTT. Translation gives CASSLNTIYF.

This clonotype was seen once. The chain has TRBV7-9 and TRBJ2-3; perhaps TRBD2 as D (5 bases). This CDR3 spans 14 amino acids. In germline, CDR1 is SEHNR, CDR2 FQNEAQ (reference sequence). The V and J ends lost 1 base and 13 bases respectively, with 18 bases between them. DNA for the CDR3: TGTGCCAGCAGCTTAGAAGGTAGCGCTCCGGAAAAGTATTTT. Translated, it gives CASSLEGSAPEKYF.

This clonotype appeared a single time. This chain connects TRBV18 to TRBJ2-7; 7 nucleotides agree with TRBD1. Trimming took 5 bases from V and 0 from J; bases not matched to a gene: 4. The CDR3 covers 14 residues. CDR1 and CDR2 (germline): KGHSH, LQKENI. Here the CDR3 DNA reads TGTGCCAGCTCAGACCGGGACAGCTCCTACGAGCAGTACTTC. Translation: CASSDRDSSYEQYF.

The CDR3 bases are TGTGCCAGCAGCCGCGGCACTAACTATGGCTACACCTTC. Translated, it gives CASSRGTNYGYTF. The V gene is TRBV7-2, the J gene TRBJ1-2; D uncertain. The germline V gene has CDR1 SGHTA and CDR2 FQGNSA. CDR3 length: 13 amino acids. Trimming cost V 5 bases and J 0 bases, with 7 bases left between them.

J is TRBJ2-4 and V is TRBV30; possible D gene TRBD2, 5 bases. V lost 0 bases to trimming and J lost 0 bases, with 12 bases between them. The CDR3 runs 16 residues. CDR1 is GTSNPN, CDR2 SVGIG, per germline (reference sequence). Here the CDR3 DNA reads TGTGCCTGGAGTGTAGGGTCTGGGAGAGCCAAAAACATTCAGTACTTC. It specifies CAWSVGSGRAKNIQYF.

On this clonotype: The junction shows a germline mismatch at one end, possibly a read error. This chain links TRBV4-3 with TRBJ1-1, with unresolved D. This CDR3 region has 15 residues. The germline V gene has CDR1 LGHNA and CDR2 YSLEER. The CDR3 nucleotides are TGCGCCAGCAGCCAAGCGACCGGGGTGACCGCTGAAGTTTTCTTT. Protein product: CASSQATGVTAEVFF.

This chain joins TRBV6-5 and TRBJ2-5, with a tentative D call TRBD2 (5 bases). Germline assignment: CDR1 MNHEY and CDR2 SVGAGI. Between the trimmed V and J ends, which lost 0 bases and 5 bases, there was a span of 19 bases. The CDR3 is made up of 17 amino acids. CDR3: CASSYSIGNFDRETQYF. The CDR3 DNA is TGTGCCAGCAGTTACTCGATCGGGAACTTTGATCGTGAGACCCAGTACTTC.

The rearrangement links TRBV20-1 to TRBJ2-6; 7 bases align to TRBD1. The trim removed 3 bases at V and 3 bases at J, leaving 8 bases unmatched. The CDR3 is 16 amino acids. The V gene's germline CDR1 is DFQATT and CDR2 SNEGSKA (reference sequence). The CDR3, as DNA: TGCAGTGCTAGCAGTCAGGGGGTAGATGGGGCCAACGTCCTGACTTTC. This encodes CSASSQGVDGANVLTF.

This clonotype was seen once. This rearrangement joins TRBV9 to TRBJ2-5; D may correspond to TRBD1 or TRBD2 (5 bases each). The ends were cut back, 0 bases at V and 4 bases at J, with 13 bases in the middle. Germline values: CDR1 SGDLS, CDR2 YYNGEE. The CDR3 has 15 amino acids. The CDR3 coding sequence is TGTGCCAGCAGCGTAGGGGACCCGAAACGAGAGACCCAGTACTTC. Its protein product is CASSVGDPKRETQYF.

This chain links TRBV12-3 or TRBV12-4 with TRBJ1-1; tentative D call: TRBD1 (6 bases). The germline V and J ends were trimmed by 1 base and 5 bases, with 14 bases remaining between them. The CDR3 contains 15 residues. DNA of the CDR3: TGTGCCAGCAGTTTAGGGGGGGGCTCGGGGACTGAAGCTTTCTTT. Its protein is CASSLGGGSGTEAFF.

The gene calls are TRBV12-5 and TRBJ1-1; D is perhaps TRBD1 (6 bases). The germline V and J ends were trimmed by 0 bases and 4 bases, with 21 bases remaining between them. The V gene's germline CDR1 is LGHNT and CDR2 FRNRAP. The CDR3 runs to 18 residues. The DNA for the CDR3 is TGTGCTAGTGGTTTGGTACCAGGGGTCCCCCTTACCCCCACTGAAGCTTTCTTT. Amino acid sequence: CASGLVPGVPLTPTEAFF. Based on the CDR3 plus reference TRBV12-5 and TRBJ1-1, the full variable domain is DARVTQTPRHKVTEMGQEVTMRCQPILGHNTVFWYRQTMMQGLELLAYFRNRAPLDDSGMPKDRFSAEMPDATLATLKIQPSEPRDSAVYFCASGLVPGVPLTPTEAFFGQGTRLTVV.

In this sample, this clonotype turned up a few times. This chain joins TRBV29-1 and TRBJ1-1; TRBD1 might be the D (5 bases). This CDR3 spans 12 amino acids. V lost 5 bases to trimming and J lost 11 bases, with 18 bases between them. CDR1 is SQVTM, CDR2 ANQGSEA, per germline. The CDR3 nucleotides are TGCAGCGTTACGACAGTGTCAAGGTGGGCTTTCTTT. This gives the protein CSVTTVSRWAFF.

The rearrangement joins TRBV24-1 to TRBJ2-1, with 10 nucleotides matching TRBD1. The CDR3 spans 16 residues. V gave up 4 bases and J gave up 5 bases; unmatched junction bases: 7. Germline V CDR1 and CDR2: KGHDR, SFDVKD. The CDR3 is CATSDSGQGINNEQFF. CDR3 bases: TGTGCCACCAGTGACTCGGGACAGGGGATCAACAATGAGCAGTTCTTC.

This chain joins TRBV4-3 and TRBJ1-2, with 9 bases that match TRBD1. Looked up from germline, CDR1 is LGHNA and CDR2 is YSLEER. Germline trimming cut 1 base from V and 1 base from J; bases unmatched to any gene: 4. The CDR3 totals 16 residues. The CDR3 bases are TGCGCCAGCAGCCAAGTGGGGGGACAGGGTAACTATGGCTACACCTTC. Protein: CASSQVGGQGNYGYTF.

The CDR3 nucleotides read TGTGCCAGCAGTTTATTCCAGGGAAGGTACGAGCAGTACTTC. This sequence encodes CASSLFQGRYEQYF. The chain has TRBV27 and TRBJ2-7, with D tentatively TRBD1 (5 bases). Germline V CDR1 and CDR2: MNHEY, SMNVEV (reference sequence). The V and J ends lost 1 base and 4 bases respectively, with 11 bases between them. The CDR3 spans 14 residues.

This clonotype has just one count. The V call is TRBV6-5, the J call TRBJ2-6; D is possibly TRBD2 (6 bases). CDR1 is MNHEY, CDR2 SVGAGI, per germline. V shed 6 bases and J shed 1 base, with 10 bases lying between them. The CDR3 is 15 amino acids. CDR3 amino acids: CASSRERSGANVLTF. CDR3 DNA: TGTGCCAGCAGCCGGGAGAGATCTGGGGCCAACGTCCTGACTTTC.

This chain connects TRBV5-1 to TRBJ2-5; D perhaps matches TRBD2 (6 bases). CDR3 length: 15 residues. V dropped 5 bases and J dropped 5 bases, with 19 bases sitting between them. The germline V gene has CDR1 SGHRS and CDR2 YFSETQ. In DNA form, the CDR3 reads TGCGCCAGCAGTCCATTACCCGGGGGTACGGAGACCCAGTACTTC. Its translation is CASSPLPGGTETQYF. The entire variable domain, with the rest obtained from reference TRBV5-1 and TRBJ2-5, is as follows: KAGVTQTPRYLIKTRGQQVTLSCSPISGHRSVSWYQQTPGQGLQFLFEYFSETQRNKGNFPGRFSGRQFSNSRSEMNVSTLELGDSALYLCASSPLPGGTETQYFGPGTRLLVL.

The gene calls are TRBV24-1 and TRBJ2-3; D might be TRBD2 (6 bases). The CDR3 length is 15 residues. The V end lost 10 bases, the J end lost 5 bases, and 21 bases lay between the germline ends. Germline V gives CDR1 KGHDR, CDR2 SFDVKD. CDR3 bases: TGTGCCACACTATGGCGGGGAGGTCCGATAGATACGCAGTATTTT. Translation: CATLWRGGPIDTQYF.

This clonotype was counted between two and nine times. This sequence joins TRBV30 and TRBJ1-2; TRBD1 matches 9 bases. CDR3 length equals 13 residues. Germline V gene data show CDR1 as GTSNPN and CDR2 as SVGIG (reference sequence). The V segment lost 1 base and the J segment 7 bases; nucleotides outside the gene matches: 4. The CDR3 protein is CAWSGTGGLGYTF. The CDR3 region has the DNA TGTGCCTGGAGTGGAACAGGGGGCCTTGGCTACACCTTC. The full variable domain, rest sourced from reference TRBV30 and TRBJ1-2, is SQTIHQWPATLVQPVGSPLSLECTVEGTSNPNLYWYRQAAGRGLQLLFYSVGIGQISSEVPQNLSASRPQDRQFILSSKKLLLSDSGFYLCAWSGTGGLGYTFGSGTRLTVV.